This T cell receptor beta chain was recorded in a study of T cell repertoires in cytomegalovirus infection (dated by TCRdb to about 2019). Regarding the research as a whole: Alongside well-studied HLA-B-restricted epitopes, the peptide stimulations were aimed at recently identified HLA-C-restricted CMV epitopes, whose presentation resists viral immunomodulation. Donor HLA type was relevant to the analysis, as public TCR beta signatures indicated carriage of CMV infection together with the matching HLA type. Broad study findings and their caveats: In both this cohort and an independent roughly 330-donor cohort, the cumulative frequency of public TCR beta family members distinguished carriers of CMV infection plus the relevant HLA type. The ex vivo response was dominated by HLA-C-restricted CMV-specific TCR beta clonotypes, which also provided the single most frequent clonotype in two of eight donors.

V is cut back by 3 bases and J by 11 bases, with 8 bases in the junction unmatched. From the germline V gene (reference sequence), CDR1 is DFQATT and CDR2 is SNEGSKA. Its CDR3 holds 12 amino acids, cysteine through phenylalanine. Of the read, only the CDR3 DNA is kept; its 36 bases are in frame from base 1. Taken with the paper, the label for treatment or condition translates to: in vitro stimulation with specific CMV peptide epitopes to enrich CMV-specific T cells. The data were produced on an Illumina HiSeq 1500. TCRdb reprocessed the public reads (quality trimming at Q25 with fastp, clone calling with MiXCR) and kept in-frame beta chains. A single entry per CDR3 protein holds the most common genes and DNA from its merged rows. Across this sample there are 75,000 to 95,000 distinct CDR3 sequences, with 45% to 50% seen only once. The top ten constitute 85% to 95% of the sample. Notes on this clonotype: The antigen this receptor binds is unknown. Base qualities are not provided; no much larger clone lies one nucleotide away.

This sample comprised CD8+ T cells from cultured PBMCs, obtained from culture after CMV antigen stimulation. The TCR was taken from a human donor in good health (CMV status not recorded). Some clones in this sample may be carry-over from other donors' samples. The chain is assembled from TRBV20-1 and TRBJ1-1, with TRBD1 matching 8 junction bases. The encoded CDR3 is CSASGPQGAAFF. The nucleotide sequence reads TGCAGTGCTAGCGGGCCCCAGGGGGCTGCTTTCTTT.